This passage covers 25 T cell receptor beta chains from one sample sequenced in a study of blood T cell repertoires in COVID-19. Produced via immunoSEQ multiplex PCR; TCRdb's table is partial and in-frame only. The table has approximately 250,000 clones, 84% seen once. The specimen sequenced was peripheral blood. These receptors were obtained from a man aged 55 to 70 with acute or convalescent COVID-19.

V and J are TRBV6-5 and TRBJ1-5; D ambiguous. The CDR3 extends over 14 amino acids. V dropped 6 bases and J dropped 2 bases, with 11 bases sitting between them. The germline gives CDR1 MNHEY, CDR2 SVGAGI. This CDR3 reads CASRLDNGNQPQHF. The CDR3 DNA reads TGTGCCAGCAGACTAGATAATGGCAATCAGCCCCAGCATTTT.

V gene TRBV5-1 combines with J gene TRBJ2-3, with 7 bases identical to TRBD2. Germline V CDR1 and CDR2: SGHRS, YFSETQ. The trim removed 7 bases at V and 6 bases at J, leaving 11 bases unmatched. The CDR3 has 14 residues. The CDR3 bases are TGCGCCAGCCAGACTAGCCTCCTCACGGATACGCAGTATTTT. It is translated as CASQTSLLTDTQYF.

The chain couples TRBV6-5 to TRBJ2-2; TRBD1 aligns across 10 bases. V dropped 4 bases and J dropped 2; count of bases not matched to a gene: 4. CDR1 is MNHEY, CDR2 SVGAGI, per germline. This CDR3 region has 16 residues. DNA of the CDR3: TGTGCCAGCAGTTTCCGGGACAGGGGTAACACCGGGGAGCTGTTTTTT. This encodes CASSFRDRGNTGELFF.

The chain has TRBV13 and TRBJ1-1; D not certain. The CDR3 spans 13 residues. V was clipped by 5 bases and J by 0 bases, with 7 bases between them. Germline values: CDR1 PRHDT, CDR2 FYEKMQ (reference sequence). The CDR3 here is CASSREMNTEAFF. The CDR3 DNA follows: TGTGCCAGCAGCAGAGAGATGAACACTGAAGCTTTCTTT.

The chain links TRBV27 to TRBJ2-7; D is perhaps TRBD1 (6 bases). Germline V CDR1 and CDR2: MNHEY, SMNVEV (reference sequence). V lost 5 bases and J 6 bases, leaving 14 bases between the germline ends. The CDR3 totals 13 residues. In nucleotides, the CDR3 is TGTGCCAGCAGTCTCAGGGGCGCCATCGAGCAGTACTTC. Its protein product is CASSLRGAIEQYF.

The chain links TRBV18 to TRBJ1-6, with 8 bases matching TRBD1. CDR1 is KGHSH and CDR2 is LQKENI in the germline V gene. This CDR3 contains 15 residues. V trimming: 2 bases; J trimming: 5 bases; junction bases outside the gene matches: 2. Here the CDR3 DNA reads TGTGCCAGCTCACCATCACAGGGGGATAATTCACCCCTCCACTTT. Translation: CASSPSQGDNSPLHF.

V gene TRBV18 combines with J gene TRBJ2-7; D perhaps matches TRBD1 (6 bases). The length of the CDR3 is 14 residues. Germline V lookup: CDR1 KGHSH, CDR2 LQKENI. The germline V and J ends were trimmed by 3 bases and 3 bases, with 12 bases remaining between them. CDR3 in amino acids: CASSPYLDSYEQYF. The DNA for the CDR3 is TGTGCCAGCTCACCCTACCTGGACAGCTACGAGCAGTACTTC.

The genes are TRBV18 and TRBJ2-5; TRBD1 might be the D (8 bases). The CDR3 is 15 amino acids. Germline CDR1 is KGHSH and CDR2 is LQKENI. With 1 base removed from V and 5 bases from J, the gap between germline ends came to 14 bases. CDR3 in DNA: TGTGCCAGCTCACCACGGACAGGGAGGGAGGAGACCCAGTACTTC. The encoded protein is CASSPRTGREETQYF.

This rearrangement joins TRBV7-8 to TRBJ2-1; 7 bases align to TRBD2. The germline V gene has CDR1 SGHVS and CDR2 FQNEAQ. V shed 5 bases and J 10 bases; nucleotides not matched to a gene: 17. This CDR3 has 16 residues. This CDR3 is CASSPSVGGPTREQFF. In DNA, the CDR3 is TGTGCCAGCAGCCCGTCCGTGGGAGGGCCAACACGCGAGCAGTTCTTC.

The genes are TRBV18 and TRBJ2-1, with 8 bases that match TRBD1. J gave up 5 bases and V 5 bases, and 11 bases lay outside the gene matches. Germline assignment: CDR1 KGHSH and CDR2 LQKENI. The CDR3 runs 16 residues. The CDR3 protein is CASSSFAGQGNNEQFF. In nucleotides, the CDR3 is TGTGCCAGCTCATCGTTTGCCGGACAGGGCAACAATGAGCAGTTCTTC.

This clone has ten or more counts. The chain links TRBV3-1 (or the pseudogene TRBV3-2) to TRBJ1-3; 9 nucleotides match TRBD1. The CDR3 loop spans 14 amino acids. Unmatched junction bases numbered 5, after V lost 3 bases and J lost 8 bases. Germline V gives CDR1 LGHDT, CDR2 YNNKEL (reference sequence). The DNA of the CDR3 is TGTGCCAGCAGCCACCCCGGACAGGGGCACACCATATATTTT. As protein: CASSHPGQGHTIYF.

This clone occurred once. V gene TRBV2 combines with J gene TRBJ2-7; 7 bases align to TRBD1. Unmatched junction bases numbered 7, after V lost 7 bases and J lost 4 bases. Germline-derived CDR1 and CDR2 are SNHLY and FYNNEI. The CDR3 is 13 amino acids. The CDR3 nucleotides read TGTGCCAGCATTGACAGGGTAACTTACGAGCAGTACTTC. Protein sequence: CASIDRVTYEQYF.

The chain combines TRBV5-1 with TRBJ2-7, with 8 bases that match TRBD1. Germline assignment: CDR1 SGHRS and CDR2 YFSETQ. The ends lost 4 bases at V and 0 bases at J; junction bases unmatched: 6. This CDR3 spans 15 amino acids. CDR3 coding DNA: TGCGCCAGCAGCCCGTGGACAGGGAGCTCCTACGAGCAGTACTTC. Translated, it gives CASSPWTGSSYEQYF.

The chain joins TRBV18 to TRBJ2-5; 7 positions match TRBD2. The germline gives CDR1 KGHSH, CDR2 LQKENI. Germline trimming cut 1 base from V and 2 bases from J; bases unmatched to any gene: 7. This CDR3 spans 16 amino acids. CDR3 residues: CASSPRLADRQETQYF. For the CDR3, the DNA is TGTGCCAGCTCACCACGGCTAGCGGATCGTCAAGAGACCCAGTACTTC.

Worth noting for this clone: In the same sample, other DNA sequences code for this CDR3. This chain connects TRBV5-1 to TRBJ2-3, with D unclear. The CDR3 length is 14 residues. Per the germline V gene, CDR1 is SGHRS and CDR2 is YFSETQ. V lost 4 bases, J lost 3 bases, and 12 bases lay in between. The CDR3 DNA is TGCGCCAGCAGCGCCGGTCCATCGACAGATACGCAGTATTTT. Encoded protein: CASSAGPSTDTQYF.

V gene TRBV24-1 combines with J gene TRBJ2-1; 9 bases match TRBD1. The CDR3 is made up of 15 amino acids. V shed 4 bases and J 7 bases; nucleotides not matched to a gene: 7. The germline V gene has CDR1 KGHDR and CDR2 SFDVKD. The CDR3 protein is CATSDFGQGRNEQFF. The CDR3, as DNA: TGTGCCACCAGTGACTTCGGACAGGGGCGAAATGAGCAGTTCTTC.

V usage is TRBV7-8 and J usage is TRBJ1-1; no firm D call. The CDR3 totals 15 residues. The germline CDR1 and CDR2 sequences are SGHVS and FQNEAQ. With 1 base removed from V and 8 bases from J, the gap between germline ends came to 17 bases. The CDR3 loop reads CASSLGSNPKTEAFF. As DNA, the CDR3 is TGTGCCAGCAGCTTAGGGAGCAATCCTAAGACCGAAGCTTTCTTT.

The chain joins TRBV5-1 to TRBJ2-7, with a tentative D call TRBD1 (5 bases). V was cut by 0 bases and J by 5 bases, with 15 bases left in between. Per the germline V gene, CDR1 is SGHRS and CDR2 is YFSETQ. The CDR3 extends over 15 amino acids. The CDR3 sequence: CASSLARVGWDEQYF. DNA for the CDR3: TGCGCCAGCAGCTTGGCCAGGGTAGGGTGGGACGAGCAGTACTTC.

The V gene is TRBV12-5, the J gene TRBJ1-2; 8 bases align to TRBD1. CDR1 is LGHNT and CDR2 is FRNRAP in the germline V gene. J lost 8 bases, V lost 2 bases, and 4 bases had no gene match. This CDR3 region has 13 residues. This CDR3 is CASGLQNRGGYTF. DNA of the CDR3: TGTGCTAGTGGTTTGCAAAACAGGGGGGGCTACACCTTC.

The chain carries TRBV29-1 and TRBJ1-5; 8 bases agree with TRBD1. The CDR3 has 15 residues. V was clipped by 4 bases and J by 2 bases; unmatched bases: 7. Germline V gene data show CDR1 as SQVTM and CDR2 as ANQGSEA. DNA of the CDR3: TGCAGCGTTGTCCCCGGACAGGGAGGCAATCAGCCCCAGCATTTT. This codes for CSVVPGQGGNQPQHF.

V and J are TRBV28 and TRBJ1-1; no reliable D call. Germline lookup yields CDR1 MDHEN and CDR2 SYDVKM. This CDR3 region has 17 residues. The germline V and J ends were trimmed by 3 bases and 4 bases, with 21 bases remaining between them. CDR3 sequence (DNA): TGTGCCAGCAGTTTCCGGGCCGGGAACTTGGCCAGCACTGAAGCTTTCTTT. Amino acid sequence: CASSFRAGNLASTEAFF.

The rearrangement links TRBV29-1 to TRBJ2-5, with 8 positions matching TRBD1. The V gene's germline CDR1 is SQVTM and CDR2 ANQGSEA. V trimming: 0 bases; J trimming: 5 bases; junction bases outside the gene matches: 8. The CDR3 is 15 amino acids. Written as DNA, the CDR3 is TGCAGCGTTGAAGATCTGGGCAGGGGGCGGGAGACCCAGTACTTC. It is translated as CSVEDLGRGRETQYF. Full variable domain (rest looked up from reference TRBV29-1 and TRBJ2-5): SAVISQKPSRDICQRGTSLTIQCQVDSQVTMMFWYRQQPGQSLTLIATANQGSEATYESGFVIDKFPISRPNLTFSTLTVSNMSPEDSSIYLCSVEDLGRGRETQYFGPGTRLLVL.

The chain has TRBV6-6 and TRBJ2-3, with 8 bases aligning to TRBD2. CDR1 is MNHNY and CDR2 is SVGAGI in the germline V gene (reference sequence). Germline trimming cut 10 bases from V and 6 bases from J; bases unmatched to any gene: 12. This CDR3 is 14 amino acids long. CDR3 region: CATARSGGRDTQYF. The CDR3 coding sequence is TGTGCCACCGCAAGAAGCGGGGGAAGGGATACGCAGTATTTT.

This clone showed up just once. This CDR3 reads CASSTTGGGEKLFF. In DNA form, the CDR3 reads TGTGCCAGCAGTACGACAGGGGGAGGTGAAAAACTGTTTTTT. V usage is TRBV7-8 and J usage is TRBJ1-4; 9 bases line up with TRBD1. Germline CDR1 SGHVS, CDR2 FQNEAQ. With V trimmed by 6 bases and J by 7 bases, 6 bases remained unmatched. This CDR3 is 14 amino acids long.

The genes are TRBV5-5 and TRBJ2-7; D remains unclear. The CDR3 spans 12 residues. Germline V gene sequence: CDR1 SGHKS, CDR2 YYEKEE (reference sequence). V was pared by 1 base and J by 4 bases, with 6 bases between. The CDR3 region has the DNA TGTGCCAGCAGCTTGCAACGGTACGAGCAGTACTTC. Its protein is CASSLQRYEQYF.